The source of this T cell receptor beta chain is a study of blood T cell repertoires in COVID-19. This CDR3 spans 19 amino acids. V was pared by 2 bases and J by 0 bases, with 12 bases of the junction left unmatched. Germline-derived CDR1 and CDR2 are SGDLS and YYNGEE. The table came from immunoSEQ multiplex PCR; TCRdb's copy has only in-frame clones and leaves some out. The sample holds 250,000 to 300,000 clones, about four fifths seen once. J is TRBJ2-1 and V is TRBV9; 9 bases are shared with TRBD2. Sample: PBMCs or T cells enriched from blood (not recorded which). The sequence was obtained from a man between 35 and 55 years old who had been exposed to COVID-19. In DNA form, the CDR3 reads TGTGCCAGCAGCGTGGGTACTAGCGGGCTTCTCAGCTCCTACAATGAGCAGTTCTTC. Translation: CASSVGTSGLLSSYNEQFF.